The TCR beta chain described here comes from a study of CD8+ T cells in alopecia areata. Study information: Among treated patients, oral tofacitinib was administered at 5 to 10 mg twice daily.

cDNA prepared by RNA extraction and subsequent reverse transcription served as the template for sequencing. Using immunoSEQ multiplex PCR, the repertoire was profiled, and TCRdb retains in-frame clones only, with some absent. The sample carries around 70,000 clones, roughly 30% recorded once. Sample treatment: oral pan-JAK inhibitor, 5-10 mg twice daily. Overall study findings and caveats: Scalp clonality and expanded CD8+ clones among the top 100 showed significant decreases with tofacitinib.

Comment on this clone: Antigen specificity is unknown.

Trimming took 6 bases from V and 6 from J, leaving 11 bases between them. The V gene's germline CDR1 is SQVTM and CDR2 ANQGSEA. The CDR3 loop spans 11 amino acids. Sequenced material: CD8+ T cells sorted from blood, taken at week 4, from a patient treated with tofacitinib. The receptor's source is a human donor with alopecia areata. The chain has TRBV29-1 and TRBJ1-1; the D is unclear. This CDR3 is CSVHSGAEAFF. The CDR3 DNA follows: TGCAGCGTCCATTCCGGGGCTGAAGCTTTCTTT.